This TCR beta chain originates from a study of blood T cell repertoires in COVID-19. The overall study: COVID-19 samples collected from the United States, Italy and Spain covered acute and convalescent phases. In each case, the material was cDNA or gDNA derived from T cells, B-cell-depleted T cells, or PBMCs.

With V trimmed by 3 bases and J by 5 bases, 8 bases remained unmatched. CDR3 length: 15 residues. In germline, CDR1 is SEHNR, CDR2 FQNEAQ (reference sequence). In the original workflow: Using reference gene primer amplification, nucleated cell counts were estimated. Clones were sequenced by immunoSEQ multiplex PCR, and TCRdb holds only the in-frame ones, with some missing. V and J calls plus clone size are reproduced from that table; the DNA served to infer D and trimming. This sample carries under 100,000 clones, 70% to 90% of them seen once, and the ten largest clones take 2.5% to 3.5%. Seattle researchers signed up patients amid active infection and tracked them longitudinally.

Sequenced: peripheral blood. The chain joins TRBV7-9 to TRBJ2-7, with 9 bases fitting TRBD1. The TCR originated in a woman older than 75 with COVID-19, enrolled during active disease. The CDR3 is CASSLEGQGRHEQYF. For the CDR3, the DNA is TGTGCCAGCAGCTTGGAGGGACAGGGTCGCCACGAGCAGTACTTC.